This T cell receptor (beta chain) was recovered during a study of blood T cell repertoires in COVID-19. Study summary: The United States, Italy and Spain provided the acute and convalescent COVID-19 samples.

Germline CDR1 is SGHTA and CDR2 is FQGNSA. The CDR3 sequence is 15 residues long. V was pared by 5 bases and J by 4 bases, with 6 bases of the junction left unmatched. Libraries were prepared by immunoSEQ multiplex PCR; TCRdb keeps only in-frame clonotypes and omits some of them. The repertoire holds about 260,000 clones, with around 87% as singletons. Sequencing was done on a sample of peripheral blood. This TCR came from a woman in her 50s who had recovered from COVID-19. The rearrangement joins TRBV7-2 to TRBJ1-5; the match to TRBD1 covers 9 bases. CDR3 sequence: CASSPQGAGNQPQHF. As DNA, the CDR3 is TGTGCCAGCAGCCCACAGGGGGCAGGAAATCAGCCCCAGCATTTT. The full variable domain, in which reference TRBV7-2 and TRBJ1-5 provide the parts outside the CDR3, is GAGVSQSPSNKVTEKGKDVELRCDPISGHTALYWYRQSLGQGLEFLIYFQGNSAPDKSGLPSDRFSAERTGGSVSTLTIQRTQQEDSAVYLCASSPQGAGNQPQHFGDGTRLSIL.